This entry is about one TCR beta chain. Its specificity is unknown. This sample is drawn from a study of T cell responses to AZD1222 COVID-19 vaccine. Overall study findings and caveats: It should be noted that donors were predominantly white British and more often female, and clonal diversity was possibly underestimated. It was only a handful of AZD1222 recipients who were seropositive at baseline. Spike-specific TCRs gained breadth and depth after people received two AZD1222 doses. Unmutated variant regions reportedly attract nearly half of all spike-specific TCRs.

The germline CDR1 and CDR2 sequences are SGHNT and YYREEE (reference sequence). V dropped 3 bases and J dropped 6; count of bases not matched to a gene: 2. The CDR3 is 13 residues long. Here immunoSEQ multiplex PCR was the method, and the copy in TCRdb shows in-frame clones only, minus some. The repertoire holds about 95,000 clones, 85% to 90% seen once, with 3.7% in the top ten. This TCR derives from an adult in good health. The sample here was peripheral blood, taken on day 0 of AZD1222 vaccination. V gene TRBV5-4 combines with J gene TRBJ2-2, with TRBD1 matching 7 bases. The CDR3 is CASSWDSAGELFF. CDR3 sequence (DNA): TGTGCCAGCAGCTGGGACAGTGCCGGGGAGCTGTTTTTT.